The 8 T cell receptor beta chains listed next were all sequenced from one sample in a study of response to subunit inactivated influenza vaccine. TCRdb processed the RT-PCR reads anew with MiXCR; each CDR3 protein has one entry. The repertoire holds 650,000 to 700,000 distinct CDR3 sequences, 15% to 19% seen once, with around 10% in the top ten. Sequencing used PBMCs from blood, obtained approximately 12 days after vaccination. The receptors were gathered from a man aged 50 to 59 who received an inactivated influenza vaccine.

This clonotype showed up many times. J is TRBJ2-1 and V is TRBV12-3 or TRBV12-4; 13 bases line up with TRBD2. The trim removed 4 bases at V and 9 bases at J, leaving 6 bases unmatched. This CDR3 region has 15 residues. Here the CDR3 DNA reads TGTGCCAGCAGTTCACCGGGACTAGCGGGACTTGAGCAGTTCTTC. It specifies CASSSPGLAGLEQFF.

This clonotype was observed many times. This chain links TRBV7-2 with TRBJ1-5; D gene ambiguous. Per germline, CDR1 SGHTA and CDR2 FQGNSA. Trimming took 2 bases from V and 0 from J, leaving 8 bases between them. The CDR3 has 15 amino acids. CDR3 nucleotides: TGTGCCAGCAGCTTATCCGGGAATAGCAATCAGCCCCAGCATTTT. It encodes CASSLSGNSNQPQHF.

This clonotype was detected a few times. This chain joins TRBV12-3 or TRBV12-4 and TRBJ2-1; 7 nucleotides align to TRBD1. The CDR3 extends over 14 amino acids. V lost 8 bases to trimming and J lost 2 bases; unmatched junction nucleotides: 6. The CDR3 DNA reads TGTGCCAGCGAGGGGGACAGAACCTACAATGAGCAGTTCTTC. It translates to CASEGDRTYNEQFF.

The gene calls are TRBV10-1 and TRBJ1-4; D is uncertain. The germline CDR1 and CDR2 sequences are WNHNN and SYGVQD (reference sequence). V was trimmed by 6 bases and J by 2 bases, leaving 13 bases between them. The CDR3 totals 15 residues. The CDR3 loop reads CASSPADRTNEKLFF. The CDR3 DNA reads TGCGCCAGCAGCCCTGCAGATCGGACTAATGAAAAACTGTTTTTT.

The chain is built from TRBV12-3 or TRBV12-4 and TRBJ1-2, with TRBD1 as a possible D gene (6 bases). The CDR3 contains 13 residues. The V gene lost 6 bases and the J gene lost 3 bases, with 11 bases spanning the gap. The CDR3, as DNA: TGTGCCAGCAGCACGGGGGCCCACTATGGCTACACCTTC. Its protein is CASSTGAHYGYTF.

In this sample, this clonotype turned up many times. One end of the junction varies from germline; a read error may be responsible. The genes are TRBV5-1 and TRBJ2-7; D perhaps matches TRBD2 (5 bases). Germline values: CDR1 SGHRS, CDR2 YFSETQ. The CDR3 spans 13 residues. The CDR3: CASSLARAYEQYF. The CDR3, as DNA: TGTGCCAGCAGCTTAGCGAGGGCATACGAGCAGTACTTC.

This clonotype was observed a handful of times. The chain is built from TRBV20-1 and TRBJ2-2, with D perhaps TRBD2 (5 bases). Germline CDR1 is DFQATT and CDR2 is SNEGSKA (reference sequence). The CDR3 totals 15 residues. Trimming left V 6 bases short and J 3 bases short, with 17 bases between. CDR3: CSAGRQRPDTGELFF. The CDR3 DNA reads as TGCAGTGCCGGACGTCAGCGGCCTGACACCGGGGAGCTGTTTTTT.

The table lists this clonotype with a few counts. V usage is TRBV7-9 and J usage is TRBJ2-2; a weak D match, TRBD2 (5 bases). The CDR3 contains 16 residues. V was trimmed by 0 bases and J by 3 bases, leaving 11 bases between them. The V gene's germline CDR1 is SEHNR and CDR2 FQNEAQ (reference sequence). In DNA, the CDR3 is TGTGCCAGCAGCTTAGCGGAAGAGGGTGACACCGGGGAGCTGTTTTTT. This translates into CASSLAEEGDTGELFF.